The T cell receptor (beta chain) described here comes from a study of blood T cell repertoires in COVID-19. Study overall: PBMCs, B-cell-depleted T cells, or T cells provided the cDNA or gDNA that made up the material.

Original methodology: Reference gene primer amplification gave estimated nucleated cell counts. Sequencing was performed with immunoSEQ multiplex PCR; in TCRdb, only in-frame clones are kept and a portion is missing. The V and J calls and clone size come from that table; D and trimming were worked out from the DNA. The table shows 90,000 to 110,000 clones, with more than 80% occurring only once. The V gene lost 0 bases and the J gene lost 4 bases, with 11 bases spanning the gap. The CDR3 consists of 15 residues. In germline, CDR1 is KGHSH, CDR2 LQKENI. The rearrangement links TRBV18 to TRBJ2-3, with a tentative D call TRBD2 (5 bases). Source material: peripheral blood. The clonotype comes from a human donor in a cohort sampled during active COVID-19. The CDR3 DNA reads TGTGCCAGCTCACCACCTAGCGTCGGACCAGATACGCAGTATTTT. Encoded protein: CASSPPSVGPDTQYF.